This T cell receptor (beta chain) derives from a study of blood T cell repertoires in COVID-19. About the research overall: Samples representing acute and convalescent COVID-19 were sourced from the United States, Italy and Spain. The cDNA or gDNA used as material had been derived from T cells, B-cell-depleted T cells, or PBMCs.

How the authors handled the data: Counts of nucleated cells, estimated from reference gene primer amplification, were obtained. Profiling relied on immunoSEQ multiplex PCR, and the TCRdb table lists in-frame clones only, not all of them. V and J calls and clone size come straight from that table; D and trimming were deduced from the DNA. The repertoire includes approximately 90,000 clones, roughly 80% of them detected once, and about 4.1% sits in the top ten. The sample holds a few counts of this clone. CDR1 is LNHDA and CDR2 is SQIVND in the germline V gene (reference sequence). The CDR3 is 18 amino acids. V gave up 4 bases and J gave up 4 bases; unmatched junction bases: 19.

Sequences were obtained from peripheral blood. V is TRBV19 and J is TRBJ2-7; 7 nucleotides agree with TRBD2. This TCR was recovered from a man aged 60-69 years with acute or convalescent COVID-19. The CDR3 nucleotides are TGTGCCAGTAGTACCCCCCGATCGATTGGGGCCGGGAGGTACGAGCAGTACTTC. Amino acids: CASSTPRSIGAGRYEQYF.